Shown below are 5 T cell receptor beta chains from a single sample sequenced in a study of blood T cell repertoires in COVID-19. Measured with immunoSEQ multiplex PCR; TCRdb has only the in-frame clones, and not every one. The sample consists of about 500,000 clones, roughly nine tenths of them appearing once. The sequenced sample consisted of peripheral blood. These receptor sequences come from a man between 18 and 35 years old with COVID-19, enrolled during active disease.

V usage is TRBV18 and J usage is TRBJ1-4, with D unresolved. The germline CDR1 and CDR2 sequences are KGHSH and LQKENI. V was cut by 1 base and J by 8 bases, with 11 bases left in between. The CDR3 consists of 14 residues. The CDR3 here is CASSPQKGGEKLFF. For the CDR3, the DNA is TGTGCCAGCTCACCACAGAAGGGCGGGGAAAAACTGTTTTTT.

For the CDR3, the DNA is TGTGCCAGCAGCCAGATAGGACAGGGGGCTCGATCACCCCTCCACTTT. As protein: CASSQIGQGARSPLHF. This chain links TRBV3-1 (or the pseudogene TRBV3-2) with TRBJ1-6; 11 nucleotides line up with TRBD1. V shed 3 bases and J 10 bases; nucleotides not matched to a gene: 8. CDR1 is LGHDT, CDR2 YNNKEL, per germline (reference sequence). CDR3 size: 16 residues.

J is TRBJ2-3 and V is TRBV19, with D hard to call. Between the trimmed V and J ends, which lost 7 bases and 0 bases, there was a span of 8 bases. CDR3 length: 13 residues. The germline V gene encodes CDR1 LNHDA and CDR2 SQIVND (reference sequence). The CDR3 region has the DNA TGTGCCAGTAATGAAGCGAGCACAGATACGCAGTATTTT. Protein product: CASNEASTDTQYF.

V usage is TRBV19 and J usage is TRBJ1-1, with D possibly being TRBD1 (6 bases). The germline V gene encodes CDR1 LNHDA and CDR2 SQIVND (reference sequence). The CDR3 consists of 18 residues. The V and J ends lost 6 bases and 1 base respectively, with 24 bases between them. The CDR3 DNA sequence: TGTGCCAGTAGCAAAAGGGGTCCCATAACAGGGTCGAACACTGAAGCTTTCTTT. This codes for CASSKRGPITGSNTEAFF.

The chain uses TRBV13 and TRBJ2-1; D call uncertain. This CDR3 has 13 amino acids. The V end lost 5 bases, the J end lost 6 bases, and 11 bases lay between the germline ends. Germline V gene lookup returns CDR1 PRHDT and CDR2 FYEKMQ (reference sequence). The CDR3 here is CASSHRTANEQFF. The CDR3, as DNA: TGTGCCAGCAGCCATCGAACAGCCAATGAGCAGTTCTTC. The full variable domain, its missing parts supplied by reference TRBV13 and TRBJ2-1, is AAGVIQSPRHLIKEKRETATLKCYPIPRHDTVYWYQQGPGQDPQFLISFYEKMQSDKGSIPDRFSAQQFSDYHSELNMSSLELGDSALYFCASSHRTANEQFFGPGTRLTVL.